One sample yielded the 11 T cell receptor beta chains listed below, sequenced in a study of blood T cells in healthy people across ages. The use of a sample-barcoded 5' primer and a J-beta primer mix characterized a second PCR of roughly 6 to 11 cycles. TCRdb processed the 5' RACE reads anew with MiXCR; each CDR3 protein has one entry. The sample carries 800,000 to 950,000 distinct CDR3 sequences, 25% to 30% recorded once. The sample was also linked to a second study, of T cells of mothers and their children.

The source material was blood. The receptors here all came from a woman aged 35 to 49 in good health.

This clonotype was seen more than once but under ten times. V usage is TRBV28 and J usage is TRBJ1-1, with D uncertain. Trimming stripped 7 bases from V and 5 bases from J, with 11 bases between. From germline, CDR1 is MDHEN and CDR2 SYDVKM. This CDR3 contains 12 residues. CDR3 nucleotide sequence: TGTGCCAGCAAGGGTGCGGGTACTGAAGCTTTCTTT. Protein sequence: CASKGAGTEAFF. The complete variable domain, with remaining parts taken from reference TRBV28 and TRBJ1-1, reads DVKVTQSSRYLVKRTGEKVFLECVQDMDHENMFWYRQDPGLGLRLIYFSYDVKMKEKGDIPEGYSVSREKKERFSLILESASTNQTSMYLCASKGAGTEAFFGQGTRLTVV.

This clonotype has a single count. The final CDR3 position lacks the conserved phenylalanine or tryptophan, pointing to a likely read error. This chain links TRBV5-1 with TRBJ1-2, with D possibly being TRBD1 (5 bases). Germline lookup yields CDR1 SGHRS and CDR2 YFSETQ. The V end was cut by 3 bases, the J end by 4 bases, with 13 bases between. The CDR3 consists of 14 residues. This CDR3 is CASSSVPGSYGYTL. Written as DNA, the CDR3 is TGCGCCAGCAGCTCGGTTCCAGGGTCCTATGGCTACACCTTA.

This clonotype was picked up a small number of times. The chain links TRBV29-1 to TRBJ1-1; tentatively, D is TRBD1 (5 bases). V was shortened by 8 bases and J by 5 bases, with 15 bases between the two germline ends. Germline V gene sequence: CDR1 SQVTM, CDR2 ANQGSEA. The CDR3 is 12 residues long. CDR3 DNA: TGCAGCTCCAGGTGGGGGGAAACTGAAGCTTTCTTT. It specifies CSSRWGETEAFF.

This clonotype was counted once. Being one base from a much bigger clone, this may be a read error. The rearrangement joins TRBV7-9 to TRBJ2-7; unclear D gene. This CDR3 region has 15 residues. Germline CDR1 reads SEHNR; CDR2 reads FQNEAQ (reference sequence). The DNA for the CDR3 is TGTGCCTGCAGCTTAGTGCAGGCCTTCTCCTACGAGCAGTACTTC. It translates to CACSLVQAFSYEQYF.

The CDR3 DNA reads as TGCAGTGCTAGCCGCGGAGGGCCGGGGGAGACCCAGTACTTC. As protein: CSASRGGPGETQYF. The V gene is TRBV20-1, the J gene TRBJ2-5; TRBD2 might be the D (6 bases). The CDR3 loop spans 14 amino acids. V lost 3 bases, J lost 5 bases, and 16 bases lay in between. Germline-derived CDR1 and CDR2 are DFQATT and SNEGSKA (reference sequence).

This clonotype was recorded at least ten times. This CDR3 reads CASSLTGSTNYGYTF. Here the CDR3 DNA reads TGTGCCAGCAGCTTAACAGGGAGCACTAACTATGGCTACACCTTC. V and J are TRBV5-5 and TRBJ1-2; TRBD1 might be the D (6 bases). The V and J ends lost 2 bases and 0 bases respectively, with 11 bases between them. This CDR3 contains 15 residues. CDR1 and CDR2 (germline): SGHKS, YYEKEE (reference sequence).

This clonotype was seen once. A clone one base away is much larger, so this may be a read error. The V gene is TRBV6-6, the J gene TRBJ2-1; D possibly matches TRBD1 or TRBD2 (5 bases each). Germline V gene lookup returns CDR1 MNHNY and CDR2 SVGAGI (reference sequence). The CDR3 extends over 16 amino acids. This CDR3 reads CANSHGGQGRRNEQFF. The CDR3 nucleotides are TGTGCCAACAGTCACGGCGGGCAGGGTAGGAGGAATGAGCAGTTCTTC.

The gene calls are TRBV12-3 or TRBV12-4 and TRBJ1-2, with D maybe TRBD1 (5 bases). This CDR3 has 13 amino acids. V was clipped by 3 bases and J by 8 bases, with 13 bases between them. The CDR3 sequence is CASSFYRSGGYTF. CDR3 sequence (DNA): TGTGCCAGCAGTTTTTACAGGTCTGGCGGCTACACCTTC.

This sequence joins TRBV9 and TRBJ2-6, with D perhaps being TRBD1 or TRBD2 (7 bases each). The germline CDR1 and CDR2 sequences are SGDLS and YYNGEE. Trimming took off 6 bases at V and 0 bases at J, with 19 bases between the two ends. The CDR3 is 18 amino acids. The CDR3 spells CASTPGGQTSSGANVLTF. The CDR3 DNA follows: TGTGCCAGCACCCCGGGGGGACAGACTTCCTCTGGGGCCAACGTCCTGACTTTC.

The table lists this clonotype with a few counts. This chain joins TRBV9 and TRBJ2-5, with 8 positions matching TRBD1. The CDR3 consists of 15 residues. V shed 0 bases, J shed 2 bases, and the junction held 3 bases outside the gene matches. Looked up from germline, CDR1 is SGDLS and CDR2 is YYNGEE. DNA for the CDR3: TGTGCCAGCAGCGTAGCTTACAGGGGGCAAGAGACCCAGTACTTC. As protein: CASSVAYRGQETQYF.

This clonotype was observed a handful of times. The J gene is TRBJ2-3, the V gene TRBV27; no reliable D call. V lost 3 bases, J lost 0 bases, and 7 bases lay in between. This CDR3 is built from 14 residues. CDR1 and CDR2 (germline): MNHEY, SMNVEV (reference sequence). CDR3 nucleotides: TGTGCCAGCAGTTTTATCAGAAGCACAGATACGCAGTATTTT. This codes for CASSFIRSTDTQYF.